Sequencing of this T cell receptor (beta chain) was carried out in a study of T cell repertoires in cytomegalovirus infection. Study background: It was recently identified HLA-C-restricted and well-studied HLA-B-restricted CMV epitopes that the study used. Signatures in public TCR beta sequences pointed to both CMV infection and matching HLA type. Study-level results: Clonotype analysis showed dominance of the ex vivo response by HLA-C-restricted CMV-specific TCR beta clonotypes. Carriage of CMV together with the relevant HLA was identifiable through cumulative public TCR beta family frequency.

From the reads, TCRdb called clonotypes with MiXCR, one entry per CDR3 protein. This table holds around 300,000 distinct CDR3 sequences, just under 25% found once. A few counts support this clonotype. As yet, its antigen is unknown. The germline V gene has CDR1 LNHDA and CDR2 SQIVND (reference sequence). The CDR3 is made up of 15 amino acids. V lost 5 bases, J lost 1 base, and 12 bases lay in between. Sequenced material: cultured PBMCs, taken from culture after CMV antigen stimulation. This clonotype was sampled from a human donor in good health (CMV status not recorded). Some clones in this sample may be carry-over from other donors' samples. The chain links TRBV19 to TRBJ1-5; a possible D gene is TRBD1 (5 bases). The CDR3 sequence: CASSYTHRSNQPQHF. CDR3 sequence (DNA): TGTGCCAGTAGTTATACTCACAGGAGCAATCAGCCCCAGCATTTT.